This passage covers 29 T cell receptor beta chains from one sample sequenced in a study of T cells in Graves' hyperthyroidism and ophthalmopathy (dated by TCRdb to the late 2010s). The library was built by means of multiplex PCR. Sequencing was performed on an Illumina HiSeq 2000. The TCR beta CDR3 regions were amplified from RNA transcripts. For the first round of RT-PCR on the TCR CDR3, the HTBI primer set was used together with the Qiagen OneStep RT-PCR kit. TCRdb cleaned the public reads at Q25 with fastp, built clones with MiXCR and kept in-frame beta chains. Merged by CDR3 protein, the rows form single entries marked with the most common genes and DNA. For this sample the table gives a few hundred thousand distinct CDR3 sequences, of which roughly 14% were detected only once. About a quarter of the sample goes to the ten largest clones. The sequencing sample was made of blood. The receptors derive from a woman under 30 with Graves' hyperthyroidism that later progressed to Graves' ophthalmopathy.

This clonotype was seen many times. The CDR3 DNA sequence: TGTGCCAGCAGTTTACTAGGGTCGGGGCGGTTAGCTAACTATGGCTACACCTTC. Translating it yields CASSLLGSGRLANYGYTF. The chain employs TRBV28 and TRBJ1-2; maybe TRBD1 (5 bases). CDR1 is MDHEN and CDR2 is SYDVKM in the germline V gene. The CDR3 contains 18 residues. V was clipped by 2 bases and J by 0 bases, with 19 bases between them.

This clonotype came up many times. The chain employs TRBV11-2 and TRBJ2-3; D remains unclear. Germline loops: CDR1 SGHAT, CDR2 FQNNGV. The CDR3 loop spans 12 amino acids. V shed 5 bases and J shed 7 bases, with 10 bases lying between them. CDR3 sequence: CASSRDSNTQYF. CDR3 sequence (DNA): TGTGCCAGCAGCCGAGACTCGAATACGCAGTATTTT. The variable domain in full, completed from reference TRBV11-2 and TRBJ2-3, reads EAGVAQSPRYKIIEKRQSVAFWCNPISGHATLYWYQQILGQGPKLLIQFQNNGVVDDSQLPKDRFSAERLKGVDSTLKIQPAKLEDSAVYLCASSRDSNTQYFGPGTRLTVL.

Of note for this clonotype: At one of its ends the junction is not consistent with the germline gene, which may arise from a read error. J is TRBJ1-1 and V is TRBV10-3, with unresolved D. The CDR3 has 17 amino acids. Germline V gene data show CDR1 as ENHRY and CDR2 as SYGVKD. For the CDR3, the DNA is TGTGCCATCAGTGCTTCCGGGCCGAGAAAAGGAGGAACTGGAGCTTTCTTT. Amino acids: CAISASGPRKGGTGAFF.

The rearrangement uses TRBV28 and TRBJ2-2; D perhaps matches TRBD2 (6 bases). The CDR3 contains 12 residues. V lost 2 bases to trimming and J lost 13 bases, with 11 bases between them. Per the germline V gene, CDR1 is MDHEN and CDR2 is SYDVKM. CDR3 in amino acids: CASSLNSGALFF. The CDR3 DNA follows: TGTGCCAGCAGTTTAAATTCGGGAGCGCTGTTTTTT.

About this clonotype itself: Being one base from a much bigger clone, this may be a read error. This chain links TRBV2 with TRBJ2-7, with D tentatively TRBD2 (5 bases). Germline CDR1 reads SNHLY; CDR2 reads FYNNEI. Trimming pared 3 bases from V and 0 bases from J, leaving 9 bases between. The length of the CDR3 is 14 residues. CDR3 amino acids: CASSEGRISYEQYF. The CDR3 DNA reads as TGTGCCAGCAGTGAGGGGAGAATCTCCTACGAGCAGTACTTC.

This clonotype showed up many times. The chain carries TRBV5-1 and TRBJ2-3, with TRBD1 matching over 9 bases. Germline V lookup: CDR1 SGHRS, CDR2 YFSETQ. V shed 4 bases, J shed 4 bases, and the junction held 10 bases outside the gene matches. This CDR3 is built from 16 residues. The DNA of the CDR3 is TGCGCCAGCAGCCCCCCATCGGGACAGGGTGCAGATACGCAGTATTTT. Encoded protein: CASSPPSGQGADTQYF.

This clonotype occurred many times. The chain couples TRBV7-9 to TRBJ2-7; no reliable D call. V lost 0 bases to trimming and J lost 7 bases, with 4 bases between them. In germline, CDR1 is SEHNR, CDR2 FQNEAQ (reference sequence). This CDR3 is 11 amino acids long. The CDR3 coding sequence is TGTGCCAGCAGCTTAGCGGGTGAGCAGTACTTC. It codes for CASSLAGEQYF.

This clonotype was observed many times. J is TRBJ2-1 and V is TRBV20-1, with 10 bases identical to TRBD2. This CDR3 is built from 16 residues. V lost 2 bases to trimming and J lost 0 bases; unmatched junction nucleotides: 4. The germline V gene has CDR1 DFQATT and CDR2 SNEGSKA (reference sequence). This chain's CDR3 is CSARPSSGSSYNEQFF. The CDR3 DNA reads TGCAGTGCTAGACCTTCTAGCGGGAGCTCCTACAATGAGCAGTTCTTC.

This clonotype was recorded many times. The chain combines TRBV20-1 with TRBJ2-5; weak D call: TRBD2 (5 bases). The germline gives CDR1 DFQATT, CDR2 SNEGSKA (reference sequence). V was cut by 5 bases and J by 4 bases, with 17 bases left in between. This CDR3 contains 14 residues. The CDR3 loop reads CSAPAGDLGETQYF. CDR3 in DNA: TGCAGTGCTCCGGCCGGGGATTTGGGAGAGACCCAGTACTTC.

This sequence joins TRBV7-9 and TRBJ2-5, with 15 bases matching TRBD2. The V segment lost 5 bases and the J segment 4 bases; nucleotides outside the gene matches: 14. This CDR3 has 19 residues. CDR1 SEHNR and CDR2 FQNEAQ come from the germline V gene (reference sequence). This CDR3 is CASSLRDMGLAGGIETQYF. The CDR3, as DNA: TGTGCCAGCAGCCTCCGGGACATGGGACTAGCGGGAGGAATAGAGACCCAGTACTTC.

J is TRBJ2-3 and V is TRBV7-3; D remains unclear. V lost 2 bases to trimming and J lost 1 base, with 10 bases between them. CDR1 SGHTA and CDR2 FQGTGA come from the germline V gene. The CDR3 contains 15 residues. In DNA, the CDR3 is TGTGCCAGCAGCTTAGCACAAACCCGCACAGATACGCAGTATTTT. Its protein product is CASSLAQTRTDTQYF.

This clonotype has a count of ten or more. The CDR3 loop reads CASSHSLQGRHTEAFF. For the CDR3, the DNA is TGTGCCAGCAGTCACAGCTTACAGGGAAGGCACACTGAAGCTTTCTTT. The chain joins TRBV6-1 to TRBJ1-1; D perhaps matches TRBD1 (6 bases). The CDR3 covers 16 residues. Germline CDR1 is MNHNS and CDR2 is SASEGT. V lost 5 bases and J 3 bases, leaving 19 bases between the germline ends.

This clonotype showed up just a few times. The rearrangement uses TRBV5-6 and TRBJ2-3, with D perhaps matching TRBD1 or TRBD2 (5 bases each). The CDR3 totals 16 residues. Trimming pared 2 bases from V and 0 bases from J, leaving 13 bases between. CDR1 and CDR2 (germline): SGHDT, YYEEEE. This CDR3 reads CASSLNRDLSTDTQYF. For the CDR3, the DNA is TGTGCCAGCAGCTTAAACCGGGACCTTAGCACAGATACGCAGTATTTT.

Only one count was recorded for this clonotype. CDR3 amino acids: CASSSTKSDNYGYTF. In DNA, the CDR3 is TGTGCCAGCAGCAGTACGAAGTCGGATAACTATGGCTACACCTTC. The rearrangement uses TRBV7-9 and TRBJ1-2; D uncertain. Germline assignment: CDR1 SEHNR and CDR2 FQNEAQ (reference sequence). This CDR3 has 15 residues. The V gene lost 5 bases and the J gene lost 1 base, with 14 bases spanning the gap.

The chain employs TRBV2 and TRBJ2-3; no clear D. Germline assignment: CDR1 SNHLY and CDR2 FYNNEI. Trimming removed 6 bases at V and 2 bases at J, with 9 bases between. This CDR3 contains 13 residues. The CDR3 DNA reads TGTGCCAGCAGCGCTCCTTCCACAGATACGCAGTATTTT. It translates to CASSAPSTDTQYF.

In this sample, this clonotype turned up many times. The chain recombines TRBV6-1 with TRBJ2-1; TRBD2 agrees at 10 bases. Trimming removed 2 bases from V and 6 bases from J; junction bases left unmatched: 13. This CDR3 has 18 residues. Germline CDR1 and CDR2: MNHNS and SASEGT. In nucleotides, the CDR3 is TGTGCCAGCAGTGAATTCGGGGTGGCTAGCGGGAGAGGCAATGAGCAGTTCTTC. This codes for CASSEFGVASGRGNEQFF.

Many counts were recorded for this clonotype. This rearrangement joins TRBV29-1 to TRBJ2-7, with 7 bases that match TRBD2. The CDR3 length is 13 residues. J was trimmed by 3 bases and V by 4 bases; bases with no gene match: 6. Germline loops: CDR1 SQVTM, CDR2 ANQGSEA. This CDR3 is CSVASGTDYEQYF. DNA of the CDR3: TGCAGCGTTGCGAGCGGGACGGACTACGAGCAGTACTTC.

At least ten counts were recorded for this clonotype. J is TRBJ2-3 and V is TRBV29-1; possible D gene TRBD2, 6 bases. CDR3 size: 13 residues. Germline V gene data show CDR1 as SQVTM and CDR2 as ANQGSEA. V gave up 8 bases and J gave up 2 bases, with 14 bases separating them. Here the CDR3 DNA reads TGCAGCTTCGGAGGGGCTTTCACAGATACGCAGTATTTT. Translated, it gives CSFGGAFTDTQYF.

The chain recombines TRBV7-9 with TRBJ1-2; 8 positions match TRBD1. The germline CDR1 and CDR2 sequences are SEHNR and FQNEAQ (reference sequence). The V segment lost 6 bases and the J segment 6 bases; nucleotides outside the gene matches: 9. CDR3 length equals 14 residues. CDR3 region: CASSSGRGLNGYTF. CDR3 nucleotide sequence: TGTGCCAGCAGTTCGGGCAGGGGGCTAAATGGCTACACCTTC.

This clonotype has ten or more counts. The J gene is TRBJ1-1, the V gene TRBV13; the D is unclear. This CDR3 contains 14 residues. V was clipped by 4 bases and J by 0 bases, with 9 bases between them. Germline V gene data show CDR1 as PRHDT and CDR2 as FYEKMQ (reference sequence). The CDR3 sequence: CASSSDTLNTEAFF. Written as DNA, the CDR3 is TGTGCCAGCAGCTCAGACACTTTGAACACTGAAGCTTTCTTT.

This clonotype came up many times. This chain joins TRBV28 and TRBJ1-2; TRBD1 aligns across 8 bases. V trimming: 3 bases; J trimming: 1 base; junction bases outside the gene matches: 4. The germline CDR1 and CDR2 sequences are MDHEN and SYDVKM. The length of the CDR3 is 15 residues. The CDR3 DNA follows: TGTGCCAGCAGTTTGTCAGGGGGCTTTAACTATGGCTACACCTTC. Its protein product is CASSLSGGFNYGYTF.

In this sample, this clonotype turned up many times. The CDR3 loop is CASTLSGRTTEAFF. The CDR3 bases are TGTGCCAGCACGCTTTCGGGAAGGACTACTGAAGCTTTCTTT. The chain has TRBV28 and TRBJ1-1; D gene unclear. Trimming shortened V by 7 bases and J by 5 bases, and 17 bases separated the two germline ends. Germline V gene lookup returns CDR1 MDHEN and CDR2 SYDVKM. The CDR3 extends over 14 amino acids.

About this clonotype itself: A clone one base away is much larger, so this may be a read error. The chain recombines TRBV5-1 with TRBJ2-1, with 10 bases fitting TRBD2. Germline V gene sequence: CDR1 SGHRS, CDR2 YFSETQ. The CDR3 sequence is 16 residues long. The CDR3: CASSLGSSGSINKQFF. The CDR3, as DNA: TGCGCCAGCAGCTTGGGTTCTAGCGGGAGCATCAATAAGCAGTTCTTC.

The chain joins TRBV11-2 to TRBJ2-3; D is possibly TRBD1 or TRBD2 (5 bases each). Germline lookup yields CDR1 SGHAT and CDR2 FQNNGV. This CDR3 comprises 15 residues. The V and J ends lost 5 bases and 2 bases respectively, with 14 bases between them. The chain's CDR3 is CASSQGDRSTDTQYF. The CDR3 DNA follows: TGTGCCAGCAGCCAGGGAGACAGATCCACAGATACGCAGTATTTT. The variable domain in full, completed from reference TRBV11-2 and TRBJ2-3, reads EAGVAQSPRYKIIEKRQSVAFWCNPISGHATLYWYQQILGQGPKLLIQFQNNGVVDDSQLPKDRFSAERLKGVDSTLKIQPAKLEDSAVYLCASSQGDRSTDTQYFGPGTRLTVL.

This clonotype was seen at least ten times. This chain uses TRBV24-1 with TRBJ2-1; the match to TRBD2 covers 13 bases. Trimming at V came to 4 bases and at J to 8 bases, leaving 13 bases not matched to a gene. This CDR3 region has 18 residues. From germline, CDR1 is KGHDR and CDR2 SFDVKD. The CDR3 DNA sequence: TGTGCCACCAGTGACCCAGCTGTACTAGCGGGAGGGCGCGATGAGCAGTTCTTC. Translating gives CATSDPAVLAGGRDEQFF.

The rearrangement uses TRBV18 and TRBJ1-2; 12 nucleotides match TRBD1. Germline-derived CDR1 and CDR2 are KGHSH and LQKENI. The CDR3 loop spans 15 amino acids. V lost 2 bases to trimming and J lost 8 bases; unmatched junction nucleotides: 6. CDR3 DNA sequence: TGTGCCAGCTCACCAAGGGACAGGGGGCCGGGAGGCTACACCTTC. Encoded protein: CASSPRDRGPGGYTF.

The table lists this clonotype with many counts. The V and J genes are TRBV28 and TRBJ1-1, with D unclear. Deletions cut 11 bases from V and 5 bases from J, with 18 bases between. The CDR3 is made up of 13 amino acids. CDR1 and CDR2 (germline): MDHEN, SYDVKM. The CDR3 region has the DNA TGTGCCTCACGCTTTTTGGGTAAGACTGAAGCTTTCTTT. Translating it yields CASRFLGKTEAFF.

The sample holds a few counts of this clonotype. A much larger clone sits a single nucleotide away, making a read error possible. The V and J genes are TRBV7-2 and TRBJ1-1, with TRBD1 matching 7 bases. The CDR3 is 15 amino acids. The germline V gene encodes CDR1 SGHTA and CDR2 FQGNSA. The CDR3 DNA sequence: TGTGCCAGCAGCCCATGGGGGACAGAGAACACTAAAGCTTTCTTT. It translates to CASSPWGTENTKAFF.

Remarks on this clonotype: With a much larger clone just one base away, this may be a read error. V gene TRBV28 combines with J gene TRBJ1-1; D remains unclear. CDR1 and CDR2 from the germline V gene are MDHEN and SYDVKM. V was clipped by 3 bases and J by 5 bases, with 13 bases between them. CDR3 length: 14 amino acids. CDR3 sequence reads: CASSLTIGRTEAFF. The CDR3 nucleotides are TGTGCCAGCAGTTTGACCATCGGTAGGACTGAAGCTTTCTTT.